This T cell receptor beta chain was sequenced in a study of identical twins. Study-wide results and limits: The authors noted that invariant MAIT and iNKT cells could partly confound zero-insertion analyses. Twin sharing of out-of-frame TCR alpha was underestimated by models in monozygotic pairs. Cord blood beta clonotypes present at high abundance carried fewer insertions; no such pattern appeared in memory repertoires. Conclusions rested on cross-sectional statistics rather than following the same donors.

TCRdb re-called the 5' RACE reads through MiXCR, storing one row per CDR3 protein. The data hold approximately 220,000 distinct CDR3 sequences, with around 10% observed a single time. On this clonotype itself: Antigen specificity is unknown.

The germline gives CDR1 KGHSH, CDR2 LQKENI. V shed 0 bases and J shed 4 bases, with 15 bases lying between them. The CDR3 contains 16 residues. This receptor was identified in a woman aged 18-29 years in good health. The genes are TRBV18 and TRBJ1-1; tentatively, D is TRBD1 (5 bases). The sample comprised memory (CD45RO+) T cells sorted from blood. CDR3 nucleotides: TGTGCCAGCTCACCACCTGGGGTTGGGGGAATCACTGAAGCTTTCTTT. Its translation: CASSPPGVGGITEAFF. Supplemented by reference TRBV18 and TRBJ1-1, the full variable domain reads NAGVMQNPRHLVRRRGQEARLRCSPMKGHSHVYWYRQLPEEGLKFMVYLQKENIIDESGMPKERFSAEFPKEGPSILRIQQVVRGDSAAYFCASSPPGVGGITEAFFGQGTRLTVV.